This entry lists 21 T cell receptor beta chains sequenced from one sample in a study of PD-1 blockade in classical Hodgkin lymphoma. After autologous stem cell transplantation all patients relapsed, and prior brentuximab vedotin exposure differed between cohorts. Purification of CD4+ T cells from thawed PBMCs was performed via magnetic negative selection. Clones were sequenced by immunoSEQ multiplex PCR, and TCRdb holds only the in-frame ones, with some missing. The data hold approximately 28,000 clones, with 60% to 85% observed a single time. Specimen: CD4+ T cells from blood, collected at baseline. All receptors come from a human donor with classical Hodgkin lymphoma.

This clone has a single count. CDR3 nucleotides: TGTGCCAGCAGCTGGGATGGGGGGCAATTCGGGGAGCTGTTTTTT. It specifies CASSWDGGQFGELFF. The gene calls are TRBV5-5 and TRBJ2-2; possibly TRBD1 or TRBD2 for D (6 bases each). Germline lookup yields CDR1 SGHKS and CDR2 YYEKEE (reference sequence). Trimming cost V 3 bases and J 7 bases, with 16 bases left between them. This CDR3 spans 15 amino acids.

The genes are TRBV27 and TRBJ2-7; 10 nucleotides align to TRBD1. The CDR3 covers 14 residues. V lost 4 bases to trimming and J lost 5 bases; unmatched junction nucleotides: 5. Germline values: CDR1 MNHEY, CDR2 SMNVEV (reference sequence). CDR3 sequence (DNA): TGTGCCAGCAGTTCGGGACAGGGGAATGACGAGCAGTACTTC. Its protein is CASSSGQGNDEQYF.

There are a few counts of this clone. CDR3 DNA sequence: TGTGCCAGTAGGCTAGACAGGGGGACGTCTGAAGCTTTCTTT. Translation gives CASRLDRGTSEAFF. The gene calls are TRBV19 and TRBJ1-1, with TRBD1 matching over 9 bases. V was pared by 6 bases and J by 6 bases, with 8 bases of the junction left unmatched. There are 14 residues in the CDR3. CDR1 is LNHDA and CDR2 is SQIVND in the germline V gene (reference sequence).

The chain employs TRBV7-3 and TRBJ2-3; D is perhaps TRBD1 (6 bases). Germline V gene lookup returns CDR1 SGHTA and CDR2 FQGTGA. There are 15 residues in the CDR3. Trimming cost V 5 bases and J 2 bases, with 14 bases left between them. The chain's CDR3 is CASSPQGLNTDTQYF. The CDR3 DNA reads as TGTGCCAGCAGCCCACAGGGTCTTAACACAGATACGCAGTATTTT. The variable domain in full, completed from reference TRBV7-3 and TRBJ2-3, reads GAGVSQTPSNKVTEKGKYVELRCDPISGHTALYWYRQSLGQGPEFLIYFQGTGAADDSGLPNDRFFAVRPEGSVSTLKIQRTERGDSAVYLCASSPQGLNTDTQYFGPGTRLTVL.

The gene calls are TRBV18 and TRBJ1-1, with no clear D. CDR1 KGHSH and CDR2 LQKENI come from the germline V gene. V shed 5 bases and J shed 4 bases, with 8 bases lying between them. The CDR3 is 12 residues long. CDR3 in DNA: TGTGCCAGCTCAGAAGGACGCACTGAAGCTTTCTTT. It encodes CASSEGRTEAFF. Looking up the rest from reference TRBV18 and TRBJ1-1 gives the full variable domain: NAGVMQNPRHLVRRRGQEARLRCSPMKGHSHVYWYRQLPEEGLKFMVYLQKENIIDESGMPKERFSAEFPKEGPSILRIQQVVRGDSAAYFCASSEGRTEAFFGQGTRLTVV.

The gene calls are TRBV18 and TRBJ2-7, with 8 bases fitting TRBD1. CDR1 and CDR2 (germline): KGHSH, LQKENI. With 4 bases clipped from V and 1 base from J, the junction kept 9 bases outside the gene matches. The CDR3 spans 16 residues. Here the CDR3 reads CASSQTGTGDSYEQYF. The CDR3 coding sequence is TGTGCCAGCTCACAAACCGGGACAGGCGATTCCTACGAGCAGTACTTC.

CDR3 bases: TGTGCCAGTTACGCCCGGGACAGGGAGGAGAAACTGTTTTTT. Its protein product is CASYARDREEKLFF. This chain joins TRBV6-1 and TRBJ1-4; 9 bases align to TRBD1. Germline V CDR1 and CDR2: MNHNS, SASEGT. This CDR3 is 14 amino acids long. V lost 9 bases and J lost 11; bases outside the gene matches: 13.

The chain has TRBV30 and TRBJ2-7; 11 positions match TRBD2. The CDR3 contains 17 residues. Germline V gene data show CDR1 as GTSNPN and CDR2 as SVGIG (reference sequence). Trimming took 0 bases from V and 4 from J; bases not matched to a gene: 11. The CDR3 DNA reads TGTGCCTGGAGTGTGGCTGGATGGACTAGCGGGCCTTACGAGCAGTACTTC. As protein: CAWSVAGWTSGPYEQYF. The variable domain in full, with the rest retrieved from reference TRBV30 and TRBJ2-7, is SQTIHQWPATLVQPVGSPLSLECTVEGTSNPNLYWYRQAAGRGLQLLFYSVGIGQISSEVPQNLSASRPQDRQFILSSKKLLLSDSGFYLCAWSVAGWTSGPYEQYFGPGTRLTVT.

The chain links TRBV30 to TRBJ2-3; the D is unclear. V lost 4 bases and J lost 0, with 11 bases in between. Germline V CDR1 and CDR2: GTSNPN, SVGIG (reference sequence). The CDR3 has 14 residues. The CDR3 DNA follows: TGTGCCTGGAATTTAGACCATAGCACAGATACGCAGTATTTT. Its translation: CAWNLDHSTDTQYF.

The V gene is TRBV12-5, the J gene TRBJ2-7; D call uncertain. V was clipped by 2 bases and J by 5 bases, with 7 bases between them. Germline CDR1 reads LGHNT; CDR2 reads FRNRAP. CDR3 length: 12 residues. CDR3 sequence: CASGLFYHEQYF. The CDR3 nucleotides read TGTGCTAGTGGTTTGTTCTACCACGAGCAGTACTTC.

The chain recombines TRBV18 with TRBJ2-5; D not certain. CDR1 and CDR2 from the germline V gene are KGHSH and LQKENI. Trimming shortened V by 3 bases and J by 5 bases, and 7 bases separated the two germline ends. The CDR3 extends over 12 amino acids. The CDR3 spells CASSPPNETQYF. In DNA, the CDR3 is TGTGCCAGCTCACCCCCAAATGAGACCCAGTACTTC.

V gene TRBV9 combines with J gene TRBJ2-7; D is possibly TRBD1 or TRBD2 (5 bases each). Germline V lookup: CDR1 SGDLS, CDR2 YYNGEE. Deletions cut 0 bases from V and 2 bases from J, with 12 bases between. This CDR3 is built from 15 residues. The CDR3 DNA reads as TGTGCCAGCAGCGTAGTGGGGGATCCAACCTACGAGCAGTACTTC. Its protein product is CASSVVGDPTYEQYF.

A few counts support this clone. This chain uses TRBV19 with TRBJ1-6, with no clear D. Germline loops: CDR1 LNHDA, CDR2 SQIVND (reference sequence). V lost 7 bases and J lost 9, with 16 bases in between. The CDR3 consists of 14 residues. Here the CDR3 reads CASISDRLASPLHF. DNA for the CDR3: TGTGCCAGTATTAGCGACCGGCTGGCTTCACCCCTCCACTTT.

CDR3: CASRTHRGSYEQYF. DNA of the CDR3: TGTGCCAGCAGGACTCACAGGGGCAGTTACGAGCAGTACTTC. The chain is built from TRBV7-2 and TRBJ2-7, with 7 bases lining up with TRBD1. This CDR3 comprises 14 residues. With 6 bases clipped from V and 4 bases from J, the junction kept 9 bases outside the gene matches. CDR1 is SGHTA, CDR2 FQGNSA, per germline.

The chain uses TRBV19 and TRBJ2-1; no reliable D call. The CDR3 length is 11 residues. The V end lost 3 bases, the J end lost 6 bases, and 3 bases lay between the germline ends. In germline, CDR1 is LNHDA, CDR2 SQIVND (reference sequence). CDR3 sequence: CASSIPNEQFF. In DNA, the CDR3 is TGTGCCAGTAGTATTCCCAATGAGCAGTTCTTC. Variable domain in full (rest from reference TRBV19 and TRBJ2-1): DGGITQSPKYLFRKEGQNVTLSCEQNLNHDAMYWYRQDPGQGLRLIYYSQIVNDFQKGDIAEGYSVSREKKESFPLTVTSAQKNPTAFYLCASSIPNEQFFGPGTRLTVL.

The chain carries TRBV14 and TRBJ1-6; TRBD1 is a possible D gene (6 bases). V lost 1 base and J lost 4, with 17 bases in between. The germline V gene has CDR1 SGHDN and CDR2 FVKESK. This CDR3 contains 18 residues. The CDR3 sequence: CASSQGRVGTWYNSPLHF. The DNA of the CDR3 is TGTGCCAGCAGCCAAGGCCGGGTGGGGACATGGTATAATTCACCCCTCCACTTT. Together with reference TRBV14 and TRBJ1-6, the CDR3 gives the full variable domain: EAGVTQFPSHSVIEKGQTVTLRCDPISGHDNLYWYRRVMGKEIKFLLHFVKESKQDESGMPNNRFLAERTGGTYSTLKVQPAELEDSGVYFCASSQGRVGTWYNSPLHFGNGTRLTVT.

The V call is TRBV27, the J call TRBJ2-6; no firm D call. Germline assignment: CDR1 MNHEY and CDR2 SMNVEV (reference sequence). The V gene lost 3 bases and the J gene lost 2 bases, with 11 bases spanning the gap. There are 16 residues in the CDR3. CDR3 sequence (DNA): TGTGCCAGCAGTTTCCCCCCCACAGCTGGGGCCAACGTCCTGACTTTC. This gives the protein CASSFPPTAGANVLTF.

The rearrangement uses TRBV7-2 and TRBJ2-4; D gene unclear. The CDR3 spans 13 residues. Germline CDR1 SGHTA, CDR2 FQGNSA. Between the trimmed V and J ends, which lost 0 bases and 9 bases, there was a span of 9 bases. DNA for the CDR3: TGTGCCAGCAGCTTAGCGTTAAGGACCATTCAGTACTTC. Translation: CASSLALRTIQYF.

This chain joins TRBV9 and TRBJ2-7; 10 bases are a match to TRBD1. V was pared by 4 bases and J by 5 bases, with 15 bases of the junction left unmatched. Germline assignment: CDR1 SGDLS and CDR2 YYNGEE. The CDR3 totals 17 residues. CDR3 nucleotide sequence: TGTGCCAGCAGCCTTTCTTTGCCGGGACAGGGGCCCCACGAGCAGTACTTC. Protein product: CASSLSLPGQGPHEQYF.

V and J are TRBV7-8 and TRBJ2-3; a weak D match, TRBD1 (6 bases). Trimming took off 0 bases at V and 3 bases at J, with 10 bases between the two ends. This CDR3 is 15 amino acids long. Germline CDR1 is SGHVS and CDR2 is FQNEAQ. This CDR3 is CASSLATQGTDTQYF. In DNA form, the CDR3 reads TGTGCCAGCAGCTTAGCTACCCAGGGGACAGATACGCAGTATTTT.

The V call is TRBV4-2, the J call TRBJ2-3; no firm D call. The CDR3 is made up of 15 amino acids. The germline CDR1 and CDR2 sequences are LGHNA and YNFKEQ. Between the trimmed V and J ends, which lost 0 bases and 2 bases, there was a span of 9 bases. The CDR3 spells CASSQDPAYTDTQYF. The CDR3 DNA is TGTGCCAGCAGCCAAGATCCAGCTTACACAGATACGCAGTATTTT.